These T cell receptor beta chains were read from a single sample in a study of blood T cells in healthy people across ages. TCRdb passed the 5' RACE reads through MiXCR, listing each CDR3 protein once. The sample consists of about 720,000 distinct CDR3 sequences, approximately 21% of them appearing once. The sequencing input was blood. The receptors derive from a man aged 65 to 85 in good health. CDR3s include the opening cysteine and the closing phenylalanine or tryptophan. D genes are given only for firm matches. Some rows have no size entry. The others give once, few or many, or a class for an expanded clone.

TRBV5-1	NA	NA	TRBJ1-2	CASSLGDGVYGYTF	TGCGCCAGCAGCCTGGGGGACGGAGTCTATGGCTACACCTTC
TRBV18	few	NA	TRBJ1-2	CASSPSGGGYTF	TGTGCCAGCTCACCATCCGGCGGTGGCTACACCTTC
TRBV28	NA	TRBD2	TRBJ2-3	CASSPASGGRDTQYF	TGTGCCAGCAGCCCTGCTAGCGGGGGAAGAGATACGCAGTATTTT
TRBV14	few	NA	TRBJ2-1	CASSQDWANEQFF	TGTGCCAGCAGCCAAGACTGGGCTAATGAGCAGTTCTTC
TRBV18	few	NA	TRBJ2-7	CASSPEGNEQYF	TGTGCCAGCTCACCCGAGGGAAACGAGCAGTACTTC
TRBV7-2	NA	NA	TRBJ1-2	CASSLERVNYGYTF	TGTGCCAGCAGCTTAGAGAGGGTCAACTATGGCTACACCTTC
TRBV5-1	NA	NA	TRBJ1-5	CASSFEGLNNQPQHF	TGCGCCAGCAGCTTTGAGGGCTTAAACAATCAGCCCCAGCATTTT
TRBV7-9	NA	NA	TRBJ1-4	CASTVGGSNEKLFF	TGTGCCAGCACCGTTGGCGGATCTAATGAAAAACTGTTTTTT
TRBV7-8	NA	NA	TRBJ2-3	CASSTRRSLADTQYF	TGTGCCAGCAGCACCAGGAGATCGTTGGCAGATACGCAGTATTTT
TRBV6-5	many	NA	TRBJ2-7	CASSYGPVQYF	TGTGCCAGCAGTTACGGCCCGGTGCAGTACTTC
TRBV12-3/TRBV12-4	few	TRBD1	TRBJ2-5	CASSLNRGTSVETQYF	TGTGCCAGCAGTTTGAACAGGGGGACGTCGGTTGAGACCCAGTACTTC
TRBV12-3/TRBV12-4	few	TRBD1	TRBJ1-6	CASRLTTGGNSPLHF	TGTGCCAGCAGATTAACGACAGGGGGTAATTCACCCCTCCACTTT
TRBV10-3	NA	NA	TRBJ2-1	CAIRPDREGNEQFF	TGTGCCATCAGGCCGGACAGGGAGGGCAATGAGCAGTTCTTC
TRBV12-3/TRBV12-4	few	NA	TRBJ2-3	CASSLGRLSTDRQYF	TGTGCCAGCAGTTTAGGCCGGCTAAGCACAGATAGGCAGTATTTT
TRBV20-1	NA	TRBD1	TRBJ1-4	CSARGNRGGREKLFF	TGCAGTGCTAGGGGGAACAGGGGAGGCAGGGAAAAACTGTTTTTT
TRBV7-9	few	NA	TRBJ2-5	CASSLSTSRETQYF	TGTGCCAGCAGCTTAAGCACTAGCCGCGAGACCCAGTACTTC
TRBV6-5	few	TRBD2	TRBJ2-3	CASSYSGRGTQYF	TGTGCCAGCAGTTACTCCGGGAGGGGAACGCAGTATTTT
TRBV12-3/TRBV12-4	NA	NA	TRBJ2-2	CASRYGLQNTGELFF	TGTGCCAGCAGATACGGACTGCAGAACACCGGGGAGCTGTTTTTT
TRBV3-1	NA	TRBD1	TRBJ1-5	CASSQNRQGRQPQHF	TGTGCCAGCAGCCAAAACAGACAGGGACGTCAGCCCCAGCATTTT
TRBV12-3/TRBV12-4	NA	NA	TRBJ1-1	CASSRRGGVNTEAFF	TGTGCCAGCAGTCGACGAGGGGGGGTGAACACTGAAGCTTTCTTT
TRBV28	many	TRBD2	TRBJ2-7	CASSQTSGGTYEQYF	TGTGCCAGCAGCCAAACTAGCGGGGGCACCTACGAGCAGTACTTC
TRBV5-6	NA	TRBD1	TRBJ2-1	CASSSDREPRAAQFF	TGTGCCAGCAGCTCCGACAGGGAACCCCGTGCGGCGCAGTTCTTC
TRBV5-1	few	NA	TRBJ2-3	CASMGPPNTDTQYF	TGCGCCAGCATGGGACCTCCTAACACAGATACGCAGTATTTT
TRBV6-2/TRBV6-3	few	NA	TRBJ2-1	CASSYGGPGKNEQFF	TGTGCCAGCAGTTACGGGGGACCAGGGAAAAATGAGCAGTTCTTC
TRBV6-5	NA	NA	TRBJ1-4	CASSPSQTNEKLFF	TGTGCCAGCAGCCCCAGCCAAACTAATGAAAAACTGTTTTTT
TRBV5-1	many	TRBD1	TRBJ1-2	CASSLQGDGYTF	TGTGCCAGCAGCCTCCAGGGGGATGGCTACACCTTC
TRBV20-1	NA	NA	TRBJ2-3	CSARVPDTQYF	TGCAGTGCTAGAGTTCCAGATACGCAGTATTTT
TRBV7-9	few	TRBD2	TRBJ2-1	CASSLLAGSYEQFF	TGTGCCAGCAGCTTACTAGCGGGATCGTATGAGCAGTTCTTC
TRBV3-1	NA	TRBD2	TRBJ2-2	CASSQALAGGAGELFF	TGTGCCAGCAGCCAAGCCCTAGCGGGGGGCGCCGGGGAGCTGTTTTTT
TRBV20-1	NA	NA	TRBJ1-2	CTMRTERGGYTF	TGCACGATGCGGACGGAAAGAGGTGGCTACACCTTC
TRBV5-1	NA	NA	TRBJ2-3	CASSSQLKSGTDTQYF	TGCGCCAGCAGCTCTCAACTCAAAAGCGGCACAGATACGCAGTATTTT
TRBV20-1	few	TRBD2	TRBJ2-1	CSARDLAGGSSYNEQFF	TGCAGTGCTAGAGATCTCGCGGGAGGCTCATCCTACAATGAGCAGTTCTTC
TRBV29-1	few	TRBD1	TRBJ1-2	CSVGGGRQNYGYTF	TGCAGCGTTGGAGGGGGCCGGCAGAACTATGGCTACACCTTC
TRBV7-3	NA	NA	TRBJ2-1	CASSSRLTGYNEQFF	TGTGCCAGCAGCTCTCGACTAACGGGTTACAATGAGCAGTTCTTC
TRBV5-1	few	NA	TRBJ1-1	CASSLGGSSAEAFF	TGCGCCAGCAGCTTGGGGGGATCCTCCGCTGAAGCTTTCTTT
TRBV28	NA	NA	TRBJ2-1	CASTTAGIRNEQFF	TGTGCCAGCACGACGGCGGGAATCCGCAATGAGCAGTTCTTC
TRBV28	few	NA	TRBJ2-6	CASSLWRTGANVLTF	TGTGCCAGCAGTTTATGGAGGACTGGGGCCAACGTCCTGACTTTC
TRBV12-3/TRBV12-4	few	NA	TRBJ1-2	CASSLRGTYGYTF	TGTGCCAGCAGTTTACGGGGAACCTATGGCTACACCTTC
TRBV20-1	NA	TRBD2	TRBJ2-1	CSAREGAGGVNEQFF	TGCAGTGCTAGAGAAGGCGCGGGGGGCGTGAATGAGCAGTTCTTC
TRBV29-1	NA	TRBD2	TRBJ2-4	CSVEDPREDDIQYF	TGCAGCGTTGAAGATCCCCGGGAGGATGACATTCAGTACTTC
TRBV5-1	NA	TRBD2	TRBJ2-1	CASSLDRGGQFF	TGCGCCAGCAGCCTGGATCGCGGGGGGCAGTTCTTC
TRBV12-3/TRBV12-4	few	TRBD1	TRBJ1-1	CASTRGGLDTEAFF	TGTGCCAGCACCAGGGGGGGGTTAGACACTGAAGCTTTCTTT
TRBV7-3	NA	NA	TRBJ2-5	CASSLNPRGTGETQYF	TGTGCCAGCAGCTTAAATCCCCGTGGGACTGGGGAGACCCAGTACTTC
TRBV3-1	many	NA	TRBJ1-5	CASSHRGGQNQPQHF	TGTGCCAGCAGCCACCGCGGGGGGCAGAATCAGCCCCAGCATTTT
TRBV6-6	few	NA	TRBJ2-2	CASRPNTGELFF	TGTGCCAGCAGACCCAACACCGGGGAGCTGTTTTTT
TRBV25-1	NA	TRBD2	TRBJ2-3	CASSGPGTRTDTQYF	TGTGCCAGCAGTGGCCCCGGGACTAGGACAGATACGCAGTATTTT
TRBV19	NA	NA	TRBJ2-2	CASSQGIGTGELFF	TGTGCCAGTAGCCAGGGCATAGGCACCGGGGAGCTGTTTTTT
TRBV4-1	NA	NA	TRBJ1-2	CASSQDSGLSSGYTF	TGCGCCAGCAGCCAAGATTCGGGGCTATCTAGTGGCTACACCTTC
TRBV12-3/TRBV12-4	many	TRBD1	TRBJ1-2	CASSFGTENYGYTF	TGTGCCAGCAGTTTTGGGACAGAGAACTATGGCTACACCTTC
TRBV5-1	few	NA	TRBJ2-2	CASSLFETGELFF	TGCGCCAGCAGCTTATTCGAAACCGGGGAGCTGTTTTTT
TRBV7-2	NA	NA	TRBJ1-4	CASSLYGFNEKLFF	TGTGCCAGCAGCTTGTACGGATTTAATGAAAAACTGTTTTTT
TRBV12-3/TRBV12-4	NA	TRBD1	TRBJ1-2	CASSTNRGGVYYGYTF	TGTGCCAGCAGTACGAACAGGGGGGGCGTCTACTATGGCTACACCTTC
TRBV5-1	NA	NA	TRBJ1-1	CASSTGHSNTEAFF	TGCGCCAGCAGCACGGGACACTCTAACACTGAAGCTTTCTTT
TRBV28	NA	NA	TRBJ1-2	CASSLGKLYGYTF	TGTGCCAGCAGTTTGGGGAAACTCTATGGCTACACCTTC
TRBV9	NA	NA	TRBJ1-2	CASSVEEGRNYGYTF	TGTGCCAGCAGCGTAGAGGAGGGGAGAAACTATGGCTACACCTTC